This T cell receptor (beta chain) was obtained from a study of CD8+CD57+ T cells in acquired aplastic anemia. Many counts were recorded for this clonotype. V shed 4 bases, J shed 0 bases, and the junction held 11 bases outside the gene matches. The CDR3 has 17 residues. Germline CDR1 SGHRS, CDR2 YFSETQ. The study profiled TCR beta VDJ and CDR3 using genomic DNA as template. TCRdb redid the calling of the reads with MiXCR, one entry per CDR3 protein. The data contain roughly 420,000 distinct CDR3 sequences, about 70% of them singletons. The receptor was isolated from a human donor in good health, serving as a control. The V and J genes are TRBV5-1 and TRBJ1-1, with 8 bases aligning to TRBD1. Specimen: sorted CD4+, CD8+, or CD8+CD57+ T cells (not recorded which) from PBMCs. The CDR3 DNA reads TGCGCCAGCAGCCTTAGACAGGGGAGAGGGATGAACACTGAAGCTTTCTTT. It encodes CASSLRQGRGMNTEAFF.